These T cell receptor beta chains were read from a single sample in a study of identical twins. TCRdb fed the 5' RACE reads into MiXCR, producing one record per CDR3 protein. The sample lists hundreds of thousands of distinct CDR3 sequences, over 9% occurring once. These data also featured in a second study, about yellow fever vaccine responses in identical twins.

What was sequenced was PBMCs. The receptors were gathered from a woman aged 18-35 years in good health. The conserved cysteine and the conserved F or W are not part of the CDR3 here. D genes are given only for firm matches.

d_call v_call cdr3_aa
TRBD2 TRBV20-1 SASLRPSGRSYEQY
TRBD2 TRBV4-1 ASSLGLAGDSAETQY
TRBD1 TRBV28 ASRGQGATPDTQY
NA TRBV20-1 SARDLTTGELF
NA TRBV6-5 ASSYNGGKEETQY
NA TRBV29-1 SVDQGSTDTQY
NA TRBV18 ASSPREGGELF
NA TRBV5-1 ASSPKTTDYGYT
NA TRBV15 ATSRVGYTGELF
TRBD1 TRBV20-1 SATPLAGQGNEKLF
NA TRBV20-1 SARDRGFGEQF
NA TRBV9 ASSVGSPWGYT
NA TRBV20-1 SAPGGHIQY
NA TRBV6-2/TRBV6-3 ASSYSGEGNQPQH
NA TRBV24-1 ATSVPWKNEQF
NA TRBV7-9 ASSLGVGGEQY
TRBD1 TRBV7-9 ASSLAARGYYEQY
NA TRBV7-3 ASSRPPYNLRDTEAF
NA TRBV10-3 AISEGGLAKNIQY
NA TRBV6-1 ASSQGLPWGSSPLH
TRBD1 TRBV24-1 ATSDPNGQDQETQY
NA TRBV14 ASSQDGRTGETQY
NA TRBV25-1 ASSDGPNTGELF
TRBD2 TRBV20-1 SARPSGRGWNEQF
NA TRBV5-1 ASSLRPENTGELF
NA TRBV11-2 ASSLPGMYGYT
NA TRBV29-1 SVGGGAFSYNEQF
NA TRBV19 ASRSEGLSPLH
NA TRBV6-1 ASRESSSTDTQY
NA TRBV5-1 ASSLRPEGNEQF
TRBD1 TRBV29-1 SVGQGEITNYGYT
NA TRBV6-1 ASSEMLGAQETQY
TRBD2 TRBV3-1 ASSQAGLAGYNEQF
TRBD1 TRBV11-2 ASSLWPPVDRGQYNEQF
TRBD1 TRBV10-3 AITETGPGNTIY
NA TRBV12-3/TRBV12-4 ASSDMQGPQH
TRBD1 TRBV5-1 ASSLTNTGTGFPSPLH
NA TRBV10-3 AISESGFGSLDTGYT
NA TRBV5-1 ASSEQFIDRPGTDTQY
NA TRBV5-5 ASSLAPAGRNEKLF
TRBD1 TRBV5-1 ASSPGQANEKLF
TRBD2 TRBV5-1 ASTLGLAVGREQF
NA TRBV3-1 ASSQDYGVIGANVLT
TRBD2 TRBV7-2 ASSFLSRLAGSGELF
NA TRBV4-1 ASSRTADFSKNIQY